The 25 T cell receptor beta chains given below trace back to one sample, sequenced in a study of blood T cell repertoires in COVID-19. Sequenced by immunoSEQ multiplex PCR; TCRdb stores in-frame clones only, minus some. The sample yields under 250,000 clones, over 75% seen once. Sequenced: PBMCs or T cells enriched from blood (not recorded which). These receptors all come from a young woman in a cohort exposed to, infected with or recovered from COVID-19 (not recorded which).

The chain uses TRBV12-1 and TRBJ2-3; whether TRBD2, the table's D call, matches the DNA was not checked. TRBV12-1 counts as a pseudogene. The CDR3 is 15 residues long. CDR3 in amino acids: CASSPWTGFTDTQYF. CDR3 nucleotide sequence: TGTGCCAGCAGCCCATGGACGGGGTTCACAGATACGCAGTATTTT.

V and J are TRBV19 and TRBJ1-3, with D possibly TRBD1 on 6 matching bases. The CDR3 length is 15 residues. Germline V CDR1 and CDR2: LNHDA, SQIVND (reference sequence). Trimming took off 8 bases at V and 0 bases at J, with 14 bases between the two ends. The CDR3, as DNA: TGTGCCAGTGCGTACGGGACAAGCTCTGGAAACACCATATATTTT. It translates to CASAYGTSSGNTIYF. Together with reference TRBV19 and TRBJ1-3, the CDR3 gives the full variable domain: DGGITQSPKYLFRKEGQNVTLSCEQNLNHDAMYWYRQDPGQGLRLIYYSQIVNDFQKGDIAEGYSVSREKKESFPLTVTSAQKNPTAFYLCASAYGTSSGNTIYFGEGSWLTVV.

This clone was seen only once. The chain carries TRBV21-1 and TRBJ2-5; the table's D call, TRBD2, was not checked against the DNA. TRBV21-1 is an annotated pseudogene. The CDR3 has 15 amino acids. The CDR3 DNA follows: TGTGCCAGCAGCAAAATAAGCGGGAGTGGAGAGACCCAGTACTTC. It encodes CASSKISGSGETQYF.

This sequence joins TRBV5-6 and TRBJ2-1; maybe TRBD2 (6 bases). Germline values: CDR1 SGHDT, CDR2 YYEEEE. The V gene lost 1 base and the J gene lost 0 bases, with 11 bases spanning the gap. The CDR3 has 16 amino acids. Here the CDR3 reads CASSLPDGSSYNEQFF. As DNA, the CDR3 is TGTGCCAGCAGCTTGCCAGACGGGAGCTCCTACAATGAGCAGTTCTTC.

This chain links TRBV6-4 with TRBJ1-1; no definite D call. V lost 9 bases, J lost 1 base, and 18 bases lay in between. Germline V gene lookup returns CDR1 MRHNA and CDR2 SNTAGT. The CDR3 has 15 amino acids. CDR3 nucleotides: TGTGCCAGGATGTTGGCGTGCCCAGGGAACACTGAAGCTTTCTTT. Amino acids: CARMLACPGNTEAFF.

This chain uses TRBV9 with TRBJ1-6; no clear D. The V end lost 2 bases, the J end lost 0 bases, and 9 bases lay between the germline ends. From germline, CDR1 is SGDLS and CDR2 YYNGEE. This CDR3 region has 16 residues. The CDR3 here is CASSVDTSSYNSPLHF. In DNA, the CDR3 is TGTGCCAGCAGCGTCGACACGAGCTCCTATAATTCACCCCTCCACTTT.

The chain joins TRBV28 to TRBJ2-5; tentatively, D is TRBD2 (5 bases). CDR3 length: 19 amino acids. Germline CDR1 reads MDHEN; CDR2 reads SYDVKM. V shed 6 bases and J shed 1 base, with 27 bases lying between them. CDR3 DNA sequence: TGTGCCAGCAGGGGTCGCAGAGGACTCCACTCCCCGAGCCAAGAGACCCAGTACTTC. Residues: CASRGRRGLHSPSQETQYF.

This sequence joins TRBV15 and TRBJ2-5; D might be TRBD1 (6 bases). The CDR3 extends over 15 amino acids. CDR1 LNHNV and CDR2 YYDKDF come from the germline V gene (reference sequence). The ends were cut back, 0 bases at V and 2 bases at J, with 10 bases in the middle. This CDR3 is CATSRDRGSQETQYF. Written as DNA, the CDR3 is TGTGCCACCAGCAGAGACAGGGGAAGTCAAGAGACCCAGTACTTC.

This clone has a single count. CDR3 sequence: CSAREGRPLHF. In DNA form, the CDR3 reads TGCAGTGCTAGAGAGGGCAGACCCCTCCACTTT. The chain has TRBV20-1 and TRBJ1-6; no definite D call. This CDR3 is built from 11 residues. CDR1 is DFQATT, CDR2 SNEGSKA, per germline (reference sequence). Deletions cut 0 bases from V and 12 bases from J, with 6 bases between.

This CDR3 reads CASSGETGLTGELFF. The DNA of the CDR3 is TGCGCCAGCAGCGGGGAGACAGGGTTGACCGGGGAGCTGTTTTTT. The chain joins TRBV5-1 to TRBJ2-2, with 7 bases fitting TRBD1. Germline loops: CDR1 SGHRS, CDR2 YFSETQ. J gave up 5 bases and V 4 bases, and 8 bases lay outside the gene matches. The CDR3 loop spans 15 amino acids.

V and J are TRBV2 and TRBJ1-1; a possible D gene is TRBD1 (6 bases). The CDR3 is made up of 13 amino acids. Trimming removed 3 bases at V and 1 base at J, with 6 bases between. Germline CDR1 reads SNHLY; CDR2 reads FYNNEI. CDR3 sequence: CASSETGNTEAFF. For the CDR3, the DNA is TGTGCCAGCAGTGAGACAGGGAACACTGAAGCTTTCTTT.

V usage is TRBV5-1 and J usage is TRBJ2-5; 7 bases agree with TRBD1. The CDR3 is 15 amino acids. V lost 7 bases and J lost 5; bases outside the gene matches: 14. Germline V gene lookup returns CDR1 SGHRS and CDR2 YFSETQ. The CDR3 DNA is TGCGCCAGCGGGGATGTAGCCGAGACAGGGGAGACCCAGTACTTC. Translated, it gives CASGDVAETGETQYF.

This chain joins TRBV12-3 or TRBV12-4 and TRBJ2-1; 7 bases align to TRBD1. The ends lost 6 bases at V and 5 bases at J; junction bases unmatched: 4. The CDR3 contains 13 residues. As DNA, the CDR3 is TGTGCCAGCAGGAGGACAGGCGACAATGAGCAGTTCTTC. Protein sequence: CASRRTGDNEQFF.

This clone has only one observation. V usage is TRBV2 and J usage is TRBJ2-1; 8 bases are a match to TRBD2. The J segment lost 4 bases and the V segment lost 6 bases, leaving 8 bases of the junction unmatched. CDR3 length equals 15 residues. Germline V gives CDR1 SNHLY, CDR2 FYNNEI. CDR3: CASSQTSGRYNEQFF. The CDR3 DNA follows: TGTGCCAGCAGCCAAACTAGCGGTAGATACAATGAGCAGTTCTTC.

The CDR3 sequence is CAIRRDSTDTQYF. The CDR3 DNA follows: TGTGCCATCAGGCGGGACAGCACAGATACGCAGTATTTT. The rearrangement uses TRBV10-3 and TRBJ2-3; weak D call: TRBD2 (6 bases). Germline assignment: CDR1 ENHRY and CDR2 SYGVKD. V was trimmed by 6 bases and J by 0 bases, leaving 7 bases between them. The length of the CDR3 is 13 residues.

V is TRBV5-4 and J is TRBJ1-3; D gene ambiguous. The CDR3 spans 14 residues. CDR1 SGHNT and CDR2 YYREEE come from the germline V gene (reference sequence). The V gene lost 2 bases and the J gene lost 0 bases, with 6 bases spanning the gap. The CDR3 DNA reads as TGTGCCAGCAGCTTTGCAGGCTCTGGAAACACCATATATTTT. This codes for CASSFAGSGNTIYF.

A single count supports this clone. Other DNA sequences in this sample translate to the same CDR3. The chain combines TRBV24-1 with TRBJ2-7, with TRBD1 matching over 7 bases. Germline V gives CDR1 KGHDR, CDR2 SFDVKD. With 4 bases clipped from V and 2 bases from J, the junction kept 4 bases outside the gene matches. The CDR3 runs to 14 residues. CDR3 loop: CATSDPDRAYEQYF. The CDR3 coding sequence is TGTGCCACCAGTGACCCCGACAGGGCCTACGAGCAGTACTTC.

In nucleotides, the CDR3 is TGTGCCAGCACCGGTGGAGGGGCGGAAGGGGCCAACGTCCTGACTTTC. The encoded protein is CASTGGGAEGANVLTF. J is TRBJ2-6 and V is TRBV28; perhaps TRBD2 as D (6 bases). There are 16 residues in the CDR3. From germline, CDR1 is MDHEN and CDR2 SYDVKM. V dropped 7 bases and J dropped 4 bases, with 17 bases sitting between them.

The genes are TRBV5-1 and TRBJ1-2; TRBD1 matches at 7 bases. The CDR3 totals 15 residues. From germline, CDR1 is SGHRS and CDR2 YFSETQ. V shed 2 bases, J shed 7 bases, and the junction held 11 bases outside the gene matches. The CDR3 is CASSFGTAGGFGYTF. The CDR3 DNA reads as TGCGCCAGCAGCTTTGGGACAGCCGGGGGTTTTGGCTACACCTTC.

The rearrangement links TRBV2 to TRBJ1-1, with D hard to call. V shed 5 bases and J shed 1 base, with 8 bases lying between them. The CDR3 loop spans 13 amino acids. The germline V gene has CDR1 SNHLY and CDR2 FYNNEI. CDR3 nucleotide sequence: TGTGCCAGCAGTACAGACACGAACACTGAAGCTTTCTTT. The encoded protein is CASSTDTNTEAFF.

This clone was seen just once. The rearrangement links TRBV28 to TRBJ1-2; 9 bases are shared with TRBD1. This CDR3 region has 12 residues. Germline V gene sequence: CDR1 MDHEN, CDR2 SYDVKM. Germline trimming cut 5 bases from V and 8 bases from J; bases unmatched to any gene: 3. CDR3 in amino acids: CASSGTGNGYTF. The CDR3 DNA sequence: TGTGCCAGCAGTGGGACAGGGAACGGCTACACCTTC.

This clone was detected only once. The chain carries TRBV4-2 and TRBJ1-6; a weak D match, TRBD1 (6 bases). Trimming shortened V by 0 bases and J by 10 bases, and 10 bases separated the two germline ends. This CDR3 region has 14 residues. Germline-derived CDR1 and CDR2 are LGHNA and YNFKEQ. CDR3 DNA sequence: TGTGCCAGCAGCCAAGATATCAGGGGCTCACCCCTCCACTTT. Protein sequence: CASSQDIRGSPLHF.

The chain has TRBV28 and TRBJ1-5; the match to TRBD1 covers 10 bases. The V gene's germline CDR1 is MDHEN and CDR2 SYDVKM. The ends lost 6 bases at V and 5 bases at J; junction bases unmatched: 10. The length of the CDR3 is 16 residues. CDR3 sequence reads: CASSVPGTGVDQPQHF. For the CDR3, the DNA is TGTGCCAGCAGCGTTCCAGGGACAGGGGTGGATCAGCCCCAGCATTTT.

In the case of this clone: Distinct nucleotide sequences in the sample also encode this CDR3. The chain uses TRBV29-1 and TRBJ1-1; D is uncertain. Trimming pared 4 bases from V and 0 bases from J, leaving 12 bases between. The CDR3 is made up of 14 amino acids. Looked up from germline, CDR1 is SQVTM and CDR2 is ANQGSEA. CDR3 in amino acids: CSVGKSGMNTEAFF. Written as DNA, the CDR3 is TGCAGCGTTGGAAAGTCAGGAATGAACACTGAAGCTTTCTTT.

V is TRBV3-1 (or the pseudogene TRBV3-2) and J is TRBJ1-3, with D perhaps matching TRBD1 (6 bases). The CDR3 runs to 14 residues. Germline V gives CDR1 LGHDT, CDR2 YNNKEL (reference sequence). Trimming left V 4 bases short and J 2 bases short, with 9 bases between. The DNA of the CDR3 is TGTGCCAGCAGCCTCGGGGACACTGGAAACACCATATATTTT. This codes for CASSLGDTGNTIYF.